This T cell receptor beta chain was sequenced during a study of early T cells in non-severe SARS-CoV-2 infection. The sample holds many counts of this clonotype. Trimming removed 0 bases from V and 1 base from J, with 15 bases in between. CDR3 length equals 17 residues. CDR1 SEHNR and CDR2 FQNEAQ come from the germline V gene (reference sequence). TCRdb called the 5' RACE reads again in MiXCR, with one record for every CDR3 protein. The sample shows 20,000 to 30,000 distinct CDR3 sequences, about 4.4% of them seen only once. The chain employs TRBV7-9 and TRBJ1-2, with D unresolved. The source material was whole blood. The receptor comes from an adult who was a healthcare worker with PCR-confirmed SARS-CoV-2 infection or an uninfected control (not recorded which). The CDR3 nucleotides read TGTGCCAGCAGCTTAGCGCGAGGGCAGGACTTTAACTATGGCTACACCTTC. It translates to CASSLARGQDFNYGYTF. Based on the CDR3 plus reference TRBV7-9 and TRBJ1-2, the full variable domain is DTGVSQNPRHKITKRGQNVTFRCDPISEHNRLYWYRQTLGQGPEFLTYFQNEAQLEKSRLLSDRFSAERPKGSFSTLEIQRTEQGDSAMYLCASSLARGQDFNYGYTFGSGTRLTVV.